This T cell receptor beta chain was documented in a study of cytomegalovirus exposure and HLA in healthy donors. Use of 60 Vbeta and 13 Jbeta primers characterized the PCR. Data came from immunoSEQ multiplex PCR; TCRdb stores just in-frame clones and leaves some out. Here the sample spans roughly 100,000 clones, around 84% being singletons. The sample taken for sequencing was PBMCs. The receptor comes from a man aged 25 to 45 in good health and CMV-seronegative.

CDR3 in DNA: TGCGCCAGCAGCCCGGCCGGGGTGGATACGCAGTATTTT. Protein product: CASSPAGVDTQYF. The chain is built from TRBV4-3 and TRBJ2-3; tentatively, D is TRBD2 (5 bases). From germline, CDR1 is LGHNA and CDR2 YSLEER. Trimming pared 4 bases from V and 6 bases from J, leaving 11 bases between. The CDR3 runs 13 residues.